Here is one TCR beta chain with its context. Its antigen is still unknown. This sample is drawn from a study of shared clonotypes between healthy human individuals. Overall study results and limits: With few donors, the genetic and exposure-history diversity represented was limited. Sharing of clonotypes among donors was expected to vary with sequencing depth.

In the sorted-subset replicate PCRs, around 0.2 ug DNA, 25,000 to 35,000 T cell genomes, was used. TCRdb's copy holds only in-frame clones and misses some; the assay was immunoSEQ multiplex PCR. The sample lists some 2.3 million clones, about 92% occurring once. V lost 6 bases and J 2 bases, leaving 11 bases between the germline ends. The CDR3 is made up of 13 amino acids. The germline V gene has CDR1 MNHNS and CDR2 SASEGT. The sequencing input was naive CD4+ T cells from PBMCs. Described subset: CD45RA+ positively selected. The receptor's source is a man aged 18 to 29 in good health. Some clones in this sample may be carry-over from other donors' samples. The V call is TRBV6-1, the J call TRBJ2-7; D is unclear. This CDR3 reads CASSTLGPYEQYF. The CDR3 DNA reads TGTGCCAGCAGCACCTTGGGCCCCTACGAGCAGTACTTC.